The TCR beta chain described here comes from a study of blood T cells in healthy people across ages (dated by TCRdb to about 2015). Looking at the study overall: Template switching captured roughly one uniquely barcoded TCR beta cDNA molecule per two T cells in model experiments. The study measured age-related changes in TCR beta repertoire diversity using deep sequencing normalized with unique cDNA molecular identifiers. Four age groups were formed from the donors: young (average approximately 15 years), middle-aged (approximately 40), aged (62) and long-lived (approximately 80). To avoid experimental bias, donors of different ages were spread randomly across the sequencing lanes. For two donors (one aged 18 to 29 and one aged 80 or older), the study analyzed two additional independent replicas of 1 million unique cDNA reads from the same blood draw. On the study overall, not on this receptor specifically: Compared with the aged group, the long-lived group had more naive CD4+ T cells, fewer expanded clones and increased TCR diversity, suggesting age selection. Because the CMV infection status of the donors was unknown, age-related changes in expanded clonotypes may potentially have been confounded. The percentage of naive T cells measured by flow cytometry correlated strongly with observed TCR beta diversity. Estimates of total diversity based on one million sequenced T cells were considered lower bounds and underestimates. Because profiling used bulk unsorted PBMCs, naive and antigen-experienced compartments could not be compared conclusively. As age increased, observed TCR beta diversity per million T cells dropped in a roughly linear way, and a significant reduction was already evident by age about 40.

Systemically healthy Caucasian individuals from Russia, some 36 in total and aged roughly 6 to 90 years, were included as donors. Each donor gave around 9.8 milliliters of peripheral blood, collected into EDTA-treated Vacutainer tubes. Ficoll-Paque density-gradient centrifugation was used to isolate PBMCs, with at least 6.5 million per sample. Trizol reagent was used to extract total RNA from PBMCs, with at least 6 micrograms per sample. The percentages of naive CD45RAhigh/CD27high T cells were determined by flow cytometry on a PBMC aliquot from every donor. V lost 0 bases and J lost 6 bases; the stretch between them is 26 bases long. The germline V gene (reference sequence) yields DFQATT for CDR1 and SNEGSKA for CDR2. Counted from cysteine to phenylalanine, this CDR3 has 18 amino acids. Just CDR3 DNA is preserved here, 54 bases in frame from base 1. The receptor library was made with 5' RACE. Sequencing was carried out with an Illumina HiSeq 2500. A second PCR of 7 to 11 cycles was performed with a sample-barcoded 5' primer and a J-beta primer mix. Each TCR beta cDNA molecule received a unique molecular identifier from a template-switch 5' adaptor carrying 12 random nucleotides. Each sample yielded at least 2.5 million CDR3-containing paired-end reads. First-strand cDNA synthesis was performed from all RNA using the Mint cDNA synthesis kit, with priming by a TRBC-specific oligonucleotide. Following uracil-DNA glycosylase treatment, all cDNA underwent a first 18-cycle PCR with the universal primers M1SS and BC2_uni_R. The authors' analysis ran thus. Each sample was normalized by randomly selecting 1 million high-quality reads, each carrying a distinct molecular identifier. Reads with shared molecular identifiers were discarded instead of being binned into consensus sequences. MiTCR, with a Q25 quality threshold and the strictest error-elimination algorithm, was used for CDR3 identification, clonotype clustering and error correction. Lower-bound total TCR beta diversity was estimated with a nonparametric unseen species model using Euler transformation. TCRdb took the public reads, trimmed them with fastp at Q25, ran MiXCR for clone calling and kept in-frame beta chains. A single entry per CDR3 protein holds the most common genes and DNA from its merged rows. It is TCRdb's table, rather than the study itself, that gives the V and J calls and clone size. A total of over 950,000 distinct CDR3 sequences appear in this sample, roughly 51% of them only once. Of the sample, 20% to 25% falls within the top ten clones.

Comments on this clonotype: This clone's antigen is unknown. Base qualities were left out, and no much larger clone turns up one base away.

Sequencing used blood. The sequence joins TRBV20-1 to TRBJ1-1; possibly the D gene is TRBD1, per 6 matching bases. The clonotype originates from a woman aged 55-75 years in good health. At the DNA level, the sequence is TGCAGTGCTAGAGATCTGACTCCCAGAACAGGGTTTGTGCCTGAAGCTTTCTTT. This translates into CSARDLTPRTGFVPEAFF.